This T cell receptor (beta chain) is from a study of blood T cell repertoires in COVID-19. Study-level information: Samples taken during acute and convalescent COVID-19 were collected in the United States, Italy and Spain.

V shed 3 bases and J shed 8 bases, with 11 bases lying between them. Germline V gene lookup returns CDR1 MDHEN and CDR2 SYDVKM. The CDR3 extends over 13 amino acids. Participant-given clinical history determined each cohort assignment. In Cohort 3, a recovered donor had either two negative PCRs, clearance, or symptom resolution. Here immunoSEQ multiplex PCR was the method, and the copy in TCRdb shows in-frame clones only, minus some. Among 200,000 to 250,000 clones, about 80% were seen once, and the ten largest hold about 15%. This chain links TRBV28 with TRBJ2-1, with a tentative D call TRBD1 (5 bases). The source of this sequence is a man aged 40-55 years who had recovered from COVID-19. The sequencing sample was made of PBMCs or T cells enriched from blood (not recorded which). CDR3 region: CASSFHQGYEQFF. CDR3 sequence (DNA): TGTGCCAGCAGTTTTCATCAGGGATATGAGCAGTTCTTC.